This entry describes one TCR beta chain. How the authors handled the data: Estimation of nucleated cell counts relied on the amplification of reference gene primers. Measured with immunoSEQ multiplex PCR; TCRdb has only the in-frame clones, and not every one. D and trimming come from the DNA, and the V and J calls and clone size come from that table. The table lists roughly 250,000 clones, around nine tenths of them singletons, with under 2.5% in the top ten. The entry originates in a study of blood T cell repertoires in COVID-19. The germline gives CDR1 LGHDT, CDR2 YNNKEL (reference sequence). The ends were cut back, 0 bases at V and 1 base at J, with 11 bases in the middle. The CDR3 has 16 amino acids.

Sequences were obtained from PBMCs or T cells enriched from blood (not recorded which). The V gene is TRBV3-1 (or the pseudogene TRBV3-2), the J gene TRBJ2-3; D uncertain. The clonotype comes from a woman younger than 35 who had recovered from COVID-19. This CDR3 is CASSQEFASGTDTQYF. The CDR3 region has the DNA TGTGCCAGCAGCCAAGAATTTGCTAGTGGCACAGATACGCAGTATTTT.